The 17 T cell receptor beta chains below were found in one sample sequenced in a study of cytomegalovirus exposure and HLA in healthy donors. The PCR used 60 Vbeta and 13 Jbeta primers. Some clones are missing from TCRdb's copy, which holds only in-frame ones; the method was immunoSEQ multiplex PCR. The data hold 150,000 to 200,000 clones, with around 80% observed a single time. Sequencing was done on a sample of PBMCs. Every receptor here comes from a woman aged 25-40 years in good health and CMV-seropositive.

V and J are TRBV2 and TRBJ1-5, with TRBD1 matching 11 bases. The CDR3 is 14 amino acids. With 7 bases clipped from V and 8 bases from J, the junction kept 7 bases outside the gene matches. CDR1 SNHLY and CDR2 FYNNEI come from the germline V gene. In DNA form, the CDR3 reads TGTGCCAGCACCACCGGACAGGGGGCTAAGCCCCAGCATTTT. Encoded protein: CASTTGQGAKPQHF.

This chain links TRBV18 with TRBJ2-3; TRBD1 might be the D (5 bases). CDR3 size: 15 residues. The ends were cut back, 5 bases at V and 3 bases at J, with 15 bases in the middle. The germline gives CDR1 KGHSH, CDR2 LQKENI. The CDR3 here is CASSKARDRTDTQYF. DNA of the CDR3: TGTGCCAGCTCAAAGGCCAGGGATAGGACAGATACGCAGTATTTT.

This chain joins TRBV6-1 and TRBJ1-6, with D perhaps matching TRBD1 (6 bases). The CDR3 is 14 amino acids. Trimming removed 6 bases from V and 9 bases from J, with 15 bases in between. CDR1 and CDR2 (germline): MNHNS, SASEGT. The CDR3 sequence: CASSSRLGGSPLHF. Written as DNA, the CDR3 is TGTGCCAGCAGCTCCCGTTTAGGGGGTTCACCCCTCCACTTT.

This chain uses TRBV6-4 with TRBJ2-2, with D possibly matching TRBD2 (5 bases). CDR3 length: 16 residues. V was shortened by 1 base and J by 0 bases, with 9 bases between the two germline ends. The germline V gene has CDR1 MRHNA and CDR2 SNTAGT. Written as DNA, the CDR3 is TGTGCCAGCAGTGACTTTGCGGGTTCGAACACCGGGGAGCTGTTTTTT. Protein sequence: CASSDFAGSNTGELFF.

The gene calls are TRBV2 and TRBJ1-1; a possible D gene is TRBD1 (5 bases). V gave up 4 bases and J gave up 0 bases, with 12 bases separating them. The CDR3 runs to 15 residues. The germline CDR1 and CDR2 sequences are SNHLY and FYNNEI. This chain's CDR3 is CASSVGGGLNTEAFF. The CDR3 nucleotides read TGTGCCAGCAGTGTGGGGGGGGGACTGAACACTGAAGCTTTCTTT.

This clone was detected a few times. The chain recombines TRBV2 with TRBJ1-1; D remains unclear. CDR3 length equals 13 residues. CDR1 SNHLY and CDR2 FYNNEI come from the germline V gene. V gave up 5 bases and J gave up 2 bases, with 9 bases separating them. The chain's CDR3 is CASSQEANTEAFF. The CDR3, as DNA: TGTGCCAGCAGTCAGGAGGCTAACACTGAAGCTTTCTTT.

There are a few counts of this clone. This chain connects TRBV25-1 to TRBJ2-1; 8 positions agree with TRBD1. Unmatched junction bases numbered 9, after V lost 5 bases and J lost 9 bases. This CDR3 is built from 14 residues. The germline CDR1 and CDR2 sequences are MGHDK and SYGVNS. As DNA, the CDR3 is TGTGCCAGCAGTTACCGGGACAGGATCGCTGAGCAGTTCTTC. It is translated as CASSYRDRIAEQFF.

The chain combines TRBV28 with TRBJ1-1; 7 nucleotides match TRBD1. This CDR3 region has 13 residues. Trimming cost V 8 bases and J 4 bases; bases outside gene matches: 7. Germline V gene data show CDR1 as MDHEN and CDR2 as SYDVKM. The CDR3 sequence is CASPSSGGTEAFF. The DNA of the CDR3 is TGTGCCAGCCCTTCCTCAGGGGGCACTGAAGCTTTCTTT.

The chain has TRBV7-2 and TRBJ1-6; D might be TRBD1 (5 bases). Germline values: CDR1 SGHTA, CDR2 FQGNSA. The CDR3 contains 19 residues. Trimming took 5 bases from V and 3 from J, leaving 23 bases between them. Here the CDR3 DNA reads TGTGCCAGCAGCCCCCCCTACCGGGGAGGGGACTACTATAATTCACCCCTCCACTTT. Translating it yields CASSPPYRGGDYYNSPLHF.

The chain couples TRBV12-2 to TRBJ2-7; TRBD1 was called by the table and not checked on the DNA. TRBV12-2 is a pseudogene segment. The CDR3 sequence is 19 residues long. The CDR3 DNA sequence: TGTGCAAGTCGCTTAGCGAGCACCCACGACCGGGACAGGGGCTACGAGCAGTACTTC. This translates into CASRLASTHDRDRGYEQYF.

The rearrangement links TRBV6-5 to TRBJ2-5, with TRBD2 as a possible D gene (5 bases). The J call may be wrong; the DNA end is better matched by TRBJ2-7. Germline CDR1 MNHEY, CDR2 SVGAGI. The CDR3 is made up of 14 amino acids. The CDR3 reads CASIGLAPSYEQYF. CDR3 DNA sequence: TGTGCCAGCATCGGTTTAGCGCCTTCCTACGAGCAGTACTTC.

V is TRBV6-1 and J is TRBJ1-5; D is ambiguous. The length of the CDR3 is 11 residues. V was cut by 5 bases and J by 5 bases, with 4 bases left in between. Germline CDR1 reads MNHNS; CDR2 reads SASEGT. The DNA for the CDR3 is TGTGCCAGCAGTCTAGATCAGCCCCAGCATTTT. The encoded protein is CASSLDQPQHF.

The chain is built from TRBV6-6 and TRBJ2-5; TRBD1 matches 7 bases. The CDR3 runs to 14 residues. The V gene's germline CDR1 is MNHNY and CDR2 SVGAGI (reference sequence). The trim removed 2 bases at V and 2 bases at J, leaving 2 bases unmatched. The CDR3 is CASSYPGQQETQYF. Here the CDR3 DNA reads TGTGCCAGCAGTTACCCGGGACAGCAAGAGACCCAGTACTTC.

Concerning this clone: Other DNA sequences in this sample translate to the same CDR3. The rearrangement joins TRBV7-9 to TRBJ1-5, with a possible D match to TRBD1 (6 bases). The V gene's germline CDR1 is SEHNR and CDR2 FQNEAQ (reference sequence). The CDR3 loop spans 14 amino acids. Trimming took 5 bases from V and 1 from J, leaving 9 bases between them. CDR3 coding DNA: TGTGCCAGCAGCGTCGGACAGAGCAATCAGCCCCAGCATTTT. Translated, it gives CASSVGQSNQPQHF. Looking up the rest from reference TRBV7-9 and TRBJ1-5 gives the full variable domain: DTGVSQNPRHKITKRGQNVTFRCDPISEHNRLYWYRQTLGQGPEFLTYFQNEAQLEKSRLLSDRFSAERPKGSFSTLEIQRTEQGDSAMYLCASSVGQSNQPQHFGDGTRLSIL.

A few counts support this clone. The V call is TRBV2, the J call TRBJ2-5, with D uncertain. In germline, CDR1 is SNHLY, CDR2 FYNNEI. Trimming took off 7 bases at V and 2 bases at J, with 11 bases between the two ends. The length of the CDR3 is 13 residues. CDR3 sequence: CASKKIQQETQYF. As DNA, the CDR3 is TGTGCCAGCAAGAAGATACAGCAAGAGACCCAGTACTTC.

This chain uses TRBV10-2 with TRBJ2-7; TRBD1 aligns across 8 bases. J gave up 4 bases and V 6 bases, and 5 bases lay outside the gene matches. The CDR3 sequence is 13 residues long. CDR1 is WSHSY, CDR2 SAAADI, per germline. This chain's CDR3 is CASSGQGKYEQYF. The CDR3 region has the DNA TGCGCCAGCAGCGGACAGGGCAAATACGAGCAGTACTTC.

V is TRBV7-8 and J is TRBJ2-7; D gene unclear. V was trimmed by 5 bases and J by 3 bases, leaving 8 bases between them. Germline V gene sequence: CDR1 SGHVS, CDR2 FQNEAQ. The length of the CDR3 is 12 residues. The CDR3 coding sequence is TGTGCCAGCAGCCACAATAACTACGAGCAGTACTTC. Protein sequence: CASSHNNYEQYF.